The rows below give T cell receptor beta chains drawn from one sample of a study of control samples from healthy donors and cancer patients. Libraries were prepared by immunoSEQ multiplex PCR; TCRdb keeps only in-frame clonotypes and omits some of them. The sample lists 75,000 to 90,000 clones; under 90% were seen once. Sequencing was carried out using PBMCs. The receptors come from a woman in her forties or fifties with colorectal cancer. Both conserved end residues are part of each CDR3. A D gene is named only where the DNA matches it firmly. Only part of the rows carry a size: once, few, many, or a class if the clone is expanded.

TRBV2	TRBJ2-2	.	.	TGTGCCGGTGACACATCCACCTCCACCGGGGAGCTGTTTTTT	CAGDTSTSTGELFF
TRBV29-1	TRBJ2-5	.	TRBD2	TGCAGCGTTGAGCAGAACGGGGGGGGCACGGAGACCCAGTACTTC	CSVEQNGGGTETQYF
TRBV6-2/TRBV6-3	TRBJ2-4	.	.	TGTGCCAGCAGTTACAGCGGAAACATTCAGTACTTC	CASSYSGNIQYF
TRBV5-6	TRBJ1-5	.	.	TGTGCCAGCAGCCCTGGGGGATCGTATAGCAATCAGCCCCAGCATTTT	CASSPGGSYSNQPQHF
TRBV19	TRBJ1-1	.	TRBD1	TGTGCCAGTACCAAGACAGGGGGTGGTAATGAAGCTTTCTTT	CASTKTGGGNEAFF
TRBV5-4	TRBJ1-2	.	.	TGTGCCAGCAGCCCGGCAGGGAACGGCTATGGCTACACCTTC	CASSPAGNGYGYTF
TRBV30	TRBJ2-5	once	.	TGTGCCTGGAGTGTGGGTTTAGAGAGGGAGACCCAGTACTTC	CAWSVGLERETQYF
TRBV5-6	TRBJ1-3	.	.	TGTGCCAGCAGCTTTGGGCAGCTATTCTCTGGAAACACCATATATTTT	CASSFGQLFSGNTIYF
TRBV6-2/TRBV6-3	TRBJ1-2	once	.	TGTGCCAGCAGTTACGGGCCAGGGGACGCTAACTATGGCTACACCTTC	CASSYGPGDANYGYTF
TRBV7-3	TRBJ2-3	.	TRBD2	TGTGCCAGCAGCCGACTAGCGGGGCTGTCAGATACGCAGTATTTT	CASSRLAGLSDTQYF
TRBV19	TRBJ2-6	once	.	TGTGCCAGCAGTCGTGGGGCCAACGTCCTGACTTTC	CASSRGANVLTF
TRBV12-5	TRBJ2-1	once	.	TGTGCTAGTGGTTTGGTACACCACAATGAGCAGTTCTTC	CASGLVHHNEQFF
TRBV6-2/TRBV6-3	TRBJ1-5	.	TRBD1	TGTGCCAGCAGTTCCCCGGGACAGGGGAGTCAGCCCCAGCATTTT	CASSSPGQGSQPQHF
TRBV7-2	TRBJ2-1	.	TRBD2	TGTGCCAGCAGCAATAAAGGGACTAGCGGGGGGGCCAATGAGCAGTTCTTC	CASSNKGTSGGANEQFF
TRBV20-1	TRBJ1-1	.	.	TGCAGTGCTAGTCTAAACACTGAAGCTTTCTTT	CSASLNTEAFF
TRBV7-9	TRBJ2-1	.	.	TGTGCCAGCAGCTTAAAGGGGAGCTCCTACAATGAGCAGTTCTTC	CASSLKGSSYNEQFF
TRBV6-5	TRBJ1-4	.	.	TGTGCCAGCTCGACCAGTGACAAACGGGAAAAACTGTTTTTT	CASSTSDKREKLFF
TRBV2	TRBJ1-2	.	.	TGTGCCAGCAGTGTGGGCACCGCAAACTATGGCTACACCTTC	CASSVGTANYGYTF
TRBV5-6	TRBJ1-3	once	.	TGTGCCAGCAGCTGGCGCTCTGGAAACACCATATATTTT	CASSWRSGNTIYF
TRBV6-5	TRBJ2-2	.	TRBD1	TGTGCCAGCAGTTACTCCGGGACAGGGGTCGCCGGGGAGCTGTTTTTT	CASSYSGTGVAGELFF
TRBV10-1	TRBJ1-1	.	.	TGCGCCAGCAGTGGGGGGGAACGGACTGAAGCTTTCTTT	CASSGGERTEAFF
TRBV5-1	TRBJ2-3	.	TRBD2	TGCGCCAGCAGCTTATCCGGGACTAGCGGGGGCACAGATACGCAGTATTTT	CASSLSGTSGGTDTQYF
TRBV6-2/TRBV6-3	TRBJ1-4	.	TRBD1	TGTGCCAGCAGTTCCGGACAGGGGGCCGGTAGTGAAAAACTGTTTTTT	CASSSGQGAGSEKLFF
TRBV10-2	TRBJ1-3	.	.	TGCGCCAGCAGTACCCCAGGAAACACCATATATTTT	CASSTPGNTIYF
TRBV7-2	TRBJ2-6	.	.	TGTGCCAGCAGCTTAGATCCGAGCTCTGGGGCCAACGTCCTGACTTTC	CASSLDPSSGANVLTF
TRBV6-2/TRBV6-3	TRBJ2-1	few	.	TGTGCCAGCAGCAGGCTCAATGAGCAGTTCTTC	CASSRLNEQFF
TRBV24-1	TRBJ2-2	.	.	TGTGCCACCAGTCCGCGGGGACTGAACACCGGGGAGCTGTTTTTT	CATSPRGLNTGELFF
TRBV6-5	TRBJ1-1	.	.	TGTGCCAGCAGTTACGCCCGGGGTGGAACTGAAGCTTTCTTT	CASSYARGGTEAFF
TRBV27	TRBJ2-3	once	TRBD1	TGTGCCAGCAGTATAGACAGGGGCATTGGCACAGATACGCAGTATTTT	CASSIDRGIGTDTQYF
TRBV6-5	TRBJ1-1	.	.	TGTGCCAGCAGTTACTCGAGGCTGATGAACACTGAAGCTTTCTTT	CASSYSRLMNTEAFF
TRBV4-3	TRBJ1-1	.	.	TGCGCCAGCAGCCAAGCCGCCGGGACCCCTAACACTGAAGCTTTCTTT	CASSQAAGTPNTEAFF
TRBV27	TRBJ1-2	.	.	TGTGCCAGCAGTCCCCAAGCCCCGACAATAAACTATGGCTACACCTTC	CASSPQAPTINYGYTF
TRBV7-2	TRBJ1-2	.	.	TGTGCCAGCAGCTCCCGATTGACAAACTATGGCTACACCTTC	CASSSRLTNYGYTF
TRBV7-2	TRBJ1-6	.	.	TGTGCCAGCAGCCAAGGGGGGAATTCACCCCTCCACTTT	CASSQGGNSPLHF
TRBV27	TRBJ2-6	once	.	TGTGCCAGCGGATTACCCAGGGGGGCTGGGGCCAACGTCCTGACTTTC	CASGLPRGAGANVLTF
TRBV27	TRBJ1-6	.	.	TGTGCCAGCAGTTTACCCCCAGCAGGGGTCTCACCCCTCCACTTT	CASSLPPAGVSPLHF
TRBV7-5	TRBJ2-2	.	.	TGTGTCAGAAGCTTAACGAATTCGAACACCGGGGAGCTGTTTTTT	CVRSLTNSNTGELFF
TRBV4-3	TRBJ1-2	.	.	TGCGCCAGCAGCCAAGAGTCGGTGGATTTGGGTGGCTACACCTTC	CASSQESVDLGGYTF
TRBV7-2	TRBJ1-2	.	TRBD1	TGTGCCAGCAGCTTAGCCGGGACAGGGGTGTTTGGCTACACCTTC	CASSLAGTGVFGYTF
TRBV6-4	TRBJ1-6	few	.	TGTGCCAGCAGTGACGTTGCGCAGCTAAATTCACCCCTCCACTTT	CASSDVAQLNSPLHF
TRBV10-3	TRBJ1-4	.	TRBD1	TGTGCCATCTCCCCTTCGACAGGGGAAAATGAAAAACTGTTTTTT	CAISPSTGENEKLFF
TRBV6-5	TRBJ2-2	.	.	TGTGCCAGCAACCCAACGTCGGGGGGCCACGGGGAGCTGTTTTTT	CASNPTSGGHGELFF
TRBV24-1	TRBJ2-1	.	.	TGTGCCACCAGTGATTTCGGCAGAAACAATGAGCAGTTCTTC	CATSDFGRNNEQFF
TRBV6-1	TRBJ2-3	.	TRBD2	TGTGCCAGCAGTGAGACTAGCGGGGGGGCAGATACGCAGTATTTT	CASSETSGGADTQYF
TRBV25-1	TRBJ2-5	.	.	TGTGCCAGCAGTGACGCCAGGGTAACAGCTGAGACCCAGTACTTC	CASSDARVTAETQYF
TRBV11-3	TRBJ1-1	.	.	TGTGCCAGCAGCCCGGAGGGGAACACTGAAGCTTTCTTT	CASSPEGNTEAFF
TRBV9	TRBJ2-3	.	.	TGTGCCAGCAGCGTAGATGGAGATACGCAGTATTTT	CASSVDGDTQYF
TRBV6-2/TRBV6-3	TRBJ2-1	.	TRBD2	TGTGCCAGCAGTTTCCAAGTTTATAGCGGGGGGGGTAATGAGCAGTTCTTC	CASSFQVYSGGGNEQFF
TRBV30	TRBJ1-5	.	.	TGTGCCTGGAGTCCACTGGGGAGGAGAGAGCCCCAGCATTTT	CAWSPLGRREPQHF
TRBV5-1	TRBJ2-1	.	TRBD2	TGCGCCAGCAGCTCCGGGACTAGCGGGGGATCCTACAATGAGCAGTTCTTC	CASSSGTSGGSYNEQFF
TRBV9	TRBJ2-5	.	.	TGTGCCAGCAGCGTAGCGTCGGGGGGCTTACAAGAGACCCAGTACTTC	CASSVASGGLQETQYF
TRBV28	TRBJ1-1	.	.	TGTGCCAGCAGTCCAGTCGTGAACACTGAAGCTTTCTTT	CASSPVVNTEAFF
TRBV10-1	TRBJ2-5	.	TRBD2	TGCGCCAGCAGTGCGGGGGGAGAGACCCAGTACTTC	CASSAGGETQYF
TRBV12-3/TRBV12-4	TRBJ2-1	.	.	TGTGCCAGCAGTTCAGGGGCGGGCGATGAGCAGTTCTTC	CASSSGAGDEQFF
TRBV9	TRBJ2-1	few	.	TGTGCCAGCAGCGGAGGTGGAGGGGGGTACATTGAGCAGTTCTTC	CASSGGGGGYIEQFF
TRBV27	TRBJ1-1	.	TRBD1	TGTGCCAGCAGTCCTCACAGGGGGGGATCGAACACTGAAGCTTTCTTT	CASSPHRGGSNTEAFF
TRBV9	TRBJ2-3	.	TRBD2	TGTGCCAGCAACACTCCCGGGCGTAGCGGGGGATTCACAGATACGCAGTATTTT	CASNTPGRSGGFTDTQYF
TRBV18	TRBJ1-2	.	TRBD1	TGTGCCAGCTCACCATTCGCACAGGGGGAACATGGCTACACCTTC	CASSPFAQGEHGYTF
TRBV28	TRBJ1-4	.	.	TGTGCCAGCAGATGGGACCTCAATGAAAAACTGTTTTTT	CASRWDLNEKLFF